Reported below is one T cell receptor beta chain. V was pared by 4 bases and J by 8 bases, with 6 bases of the junction left unmatched. The CDR3 is made up of 14 amino acids. Per germline, CDR1 KGHDR and CDR2 SFDVKD. The sample is drawn from a study of control samples from healthy donors and cancer patients. The table came from immunoSEQ multiplex PCR; TCRdb's copy has only in-frame clones and leaves some out. The top ten clones hold around 13% of a sample with 100,000 to 120,000 clones, roughly 80% of them seen once. This chain joins TRBV24-1 and TRBJ2-1; TRBD1 matches 8 bases. Material for sequencing was blood. The TCR was taken from a woman aged 50 to 65 in good health. The CDR3 sequence is CATSDYDRGDEQFF. Written as DNA, the CDR3 is TGTGCCACCAGTGACTATGACAGGGGAGATGAGCAGTTCTTC.